Listed below are T cell receptor beta chains from one sample, sequenced in a study of blood T cell repertoires in COVID-19. Data came from immunoSEQ multiplex PCR; TCRdb stores just in-frame clones and leaves some out. Of about 78,000 clones detected, 80% to 95% appear once; the ten largest clones hold 0.8% to 1.3%. Specimen: peripheral blood. Source of these receptors: a woman between 45 and 60 years old in a cohort sampled during active COVID-19. Both conserved end residues are part of each CDR3. Each record gives: V gene, clone size, J gene, D gene, CDR3 DNA, CDR3 protein. The D gene is left open where the match is weak. Expanded clones get a size class; other rows say once, few or many, or leave the size out.

v_call: TRBV2; clone_size: once; j_call: TRBJ1-1; d_call: .; cdr3_nt: TGTGCCAGCAGTGAACGCCTATCGAACACTGAAGCTTTCTTT; cdr3_aa: CASSERLSNTEAFF
v_call: TRBV28; clone_size: .; j_call: TRBJ1-6; d_call: TRBD1; cdr3_nt: TGTGCCAGCAGTTCCCCCGGGACAGGGAACAATTCACCCCTCCACTTT; cdr3_aa: CASSSPGTGNNSPLHF
v_call: TRBV5-1; clone_size: .; j_call: TRBJ1-2; d_call: TRBD1; cdr3_nt: TGCGCCAGCAGCTTGGAGGGGACAGGGAGCTATGGCTACACCTTC; cdr3_aa: CASSLEGTGSYGYTF
v_call: TRBV11-2; clone_size: few; j_call: TRBJ1-5; d_call: .; cdr3_nt: TGTGCCAGCAGCCCACAGGGATTGGCGGATCAGCCCCAGCATTTT; cdr3_aa: CASSPQGLADQPQHF
v_call: TRBV3-1/TRBV3-2; clone_size: .; j_call: TRBJ2-4; d_call: .; cdr3_nt: TGTGCCAGCAGCCAAGATATGGGAGGTCTAGCCAAAAACATTCAGTACTTC; cdr3_aa: CASSQDMGGLAKNIQYF
v_call: TRBV7-3; clone_size: .; j_call: TRBJ2-2; d_call: TRBD1; cdr3_nt: TGTGCCAGCAGCTCCTCCGGGACAGGGACGTTCGGGGAGCTGTTTTTT; cdr3_aa: CASSSSGTGTFGELFF
v_call: TRBV11-1; clone_size: .; j_call: TRBJ2-3; d_call: .; cdr3_nt: TGTGCCAGCAGCTTAGCGGGAGGCCGAAATACGCAGTATTTT; cdr3_aa: CASSLAGGRNTQYF
v_call: TRBV4-2; clone_size: .; j_call: TRBJ2-3; d_call: .; cdr3_nt: TGTGCCAGCAGCCAGGAGGCTAGCACAGATACGCAGTATTTT; cdr3_aa: CASSQEASTDTQYF
v_call: TRBV28; clone_size: .; j_call: TRBJ2-1; d_call: TRBD1; cdr3_nt: TGTGCCAGCAGCCCGACAGGGGGCTGGGGGGGTGAGCAGTTCTTC; cdr3_aa: CASSPTGGWGGEQFF
v_call: TRBV28; clone_size: .; j_call: TRBJ1-2; d_call: .; cdr3_nt: TGTGCCAGCAGCCCCCACGGGACTTACTATGGCTACACCTTC; cdr3_aa: CASSPHGTYYGYTF
v_call: TRBV28; clone_size: .; j_call: TRBJ1-2; d_call: .; cdr3_nt: TGTGCCAGCAGTTTGGACACGCTAGCTAACTATGGCTACACCTTC; cdr3_aa: CASSLDTLANYGYTF
v_call: TRBV5-1; clone_size: .; j_call: TRBJ1-6; d_call: .; cdr3_nt: TGCGCCAGCAGCTTCGGGAGGAGCTCCTATAATTCACCCCTCCACTTT; cdr3_aa: CASSFGRSSYNSPLHF
v_call: TRBV27; clone_size: .; j_call: TRBJ1-3; d_call: .; cdr3_nt: TGTGCCAGCAGTTCCGGACAGAGTATTGGAAACACCATATATTTT; cdr3_aa: CASSSGQSIGNTIYF
v_call: TRBV19; clone_size: .; j_call: TRBJ2-7; d_call: .; cdr3_nt: TGTGCCAGTAAGAAGAGGCAGGGCTCCTACGAGCAGTACTTC; cdr3_aa: CASKKRQGSYEQYF
v_call: TRBV27; clone_size: .; j_call: TRBJ1-4; d_call: .; cdr3_nt: TGTGCCAGCAGTTTATCAGGGACAAGGGGGAATGAAAAACTGTTTTTT; cdr3_aa: CASSLSGTRGNEKLFF
v_call: TRBV19; clone_size: .; j_call: TRBJ1-1; d_call: .; cdr3_nt: TGTGCCAGTAGGGAGCGGGTTGAAGCTTTCTTT; cdr3_aa: CASRERVEAFF
v_call: TRBV9; clone_size: once; j_call: TRBJ2-3; d_call: TRBD1; cdr3_nt: TGTGCCAGCAGCGGACAGGGGATTAGCACAGATACGCAGTATTTT; cdr3_aa: CASSGQGISTDTQYF
v_call: TRBV7-2; clone_size: .; j_call: TRBJ2-3; d_call: .; cdr3_nt: TGTGCCAGCAGCTTCCACCCTCAACCGCGATACGGCACAGATACGCAGTATTTT; cdr3_aa: CASSFHPQPRYGTDTQYF
v_call: TRBV21-1; clone_size: .; j_call: TRBJ1-4; d_call: .; cdr3_nt: TGTGCCAGCAGCACGCCTGCGGACAGATCGAATGAAAAACTGTTTTTT; cdr3_aa: CASSTPADRSNEKLFF
v_call: TRBV5-8; clone_size: once; j_call: TRBJ2-1; d_call: TRBD2; cdr3_nt: TGTGCCAGCAGACCCGGGACTAGCGGGCGCTACCCCTACAATGAGCAGTTCTTC; cdr3_aa: CASRPGTSGRYPYNEQFF
v_call: TRBV19; clone_size: .; j_call: TRBJ2-1; d_call: .; cdr3_nt: TGTGCCAGTAACAGGCCAGGAGGGAATGAGCAGTTCTTC; cdr3_aa: CASNRPGGNEQFF
v_call: TRBV10-3; clone_size: .; j_call: TRBJ1-5; d_call: TRBD1; cdr3_nt: TGTGCCACCTCGGGACAGGGGGACGCTCAGCCCCAGCATTTT; cdr3_aa: CATSGQGDAQPQHF
v_call: TRBV9; clone_size: once; j_call: TRBJ1-1; d_call: .; cdr3_nt: TGTGCCAGCAGCCGGGACACCACTTTCGGGAACACTGAAGCTTTCTTT; cdr3_aa: CASSRDTTFGNTEAFF
v_call: TRBV5-1; clone_size: .; j_call: TRBJ1-1; d_call: TRBD1; cdr3_nt: TGCGCCAGCAGCTACAACCGGGACAGTGGACTGAACACTGAAGCTTTCTTT; cdr3_aa: CASSYNRDSGLNTEAFF
v_call: TRBV5-1; clone_size: .; j_call: TRBJ2-3; d_call: TRBD1; cdr3_nt: TGCGCCAGCAGCTTAAACCCCGGGACAGGCACAGATACGCAGTATTTT; cdr3_aa: CASSLNPGTGTDTQYF
v_call: TRBV28; clone_size: .; j_call: TRBJ1-2; d_call: .; cdr3_nt: TGTGCCAGCAGTTTATCGGCAGGGGATGGCTACACCTTC; cdr3_aa: CASSLSAGDGYTF
v_call: TRBV14; clone_size: .; j_call: TRBJ1-1; d_call: TRBD1; cdr3_nt: TGTGCCAGCAGCAAAGGACAGGGGGGAGCGAACACTGAAGCTTTCTTT; cdr3_aa: CASSKGQGGANTEAFF